These 13 T cell receptor beta chains were sequenced from one sample in a study of blood T cell repertoires in COVID-19. Measured with immunoSEQ multiplex PCR; TCRdb has only the in-frame clones, and not every one. The sample has fewer than 80,000 clones, 85% to 90% seen once. The source material was peripheral blood. The receptors shown here come from a woman aged 50 to 65 with active COVID-19.

The table lists this clone with a few counts. The rearrangement joins TRBV4-1 to TRBJ1-1; D is perhaps TRBD1 (6 bases). This CDR3 contains 14 residues. Trimming cost V 4 bases and J 4 bases, with 13 bases left between them. The germline V gene encodes CDR1 MGHRA and CDR2 YSYEKL. In nucleotides, the CDR3 is TGCGCCAGCAGCCCGGGACTACAGGGCACTGAAGCTTTCTTT. It is translated as CASSPGLQGTEAFF.

The chain links TRBV5-8 to TRBJ2-7; a possible D gene is TRBD2 (6 bases). V was pared by 1 base and J by 1 base, with 15 bases between. Germline values: CDR1 SGHTS, CDR2 YDEGEE. CDR3 size: 16 residues. DNA of the CDR3: TGTGCCAGCAGCTTGCTCCCATCGGGACTTTCCTACGAGCAGTACTTC. Protein product: CASSLLPSGLSYEQYF. The complete variable domain, with remaining parts taken from reference TRBV5-8 and TRBJ2-7, reads EAGVTQSPTHLIKTRGQQATLRCSPISGHTSVYWYQQALGLGLQFLLWYDEGEERNRGNFPPRFSGRQFPNYSSELNVNALELEDSALYLCASSLLPSGLSYEQYFGPGTRLTVT.

The chain has TRBV18 and TRBJ1-6; D is perhaps TRBD1 (5 bases). Germline loops: CDR1 KGHSH, CDR2 LQKENI. V shed 2 bases and J shed 8 bases, with 13 bases lying between them. CDR3 length: 15 amino acids. CDR3 sequence: CASSPRGLTDSPLHF. DNA of the CDR3: TGTGCCAGCTCACCAAGGGGTTTGACTGATTCACCCCTCCACTTT.

This clone was found a few times. V and J are TRBV9 and TRBJ2-1; TRBD1 is a possible D gene (6 bases). V dropped 3 bases and J dropped 1 base, with 11 bases sitting between them. The length of the CDR3 is 15 residues. The germline gives CDR1 SGDLS, CDR2 YYNGEE. CDR3 residues: CASSDRDGSYNEQFF. The CDR3 nucleotides read TGTGCCAGCAGCGACAGGGATGGGTCCTACAATGAGCAGTTCTTC.

The genes are TRBV7-7 and TRBJ2-1, with D possibly being TRBD2 (6 bases). Trimming took off 1 base at V and 8 bases at J, with 12 bases between the two ends. Germline CDR1 reads SSHAT; CDR2 reads FNYEAQ (reference sequence). The length of the CDR3 is 14 residues. Here the CDR3 reads CASSLVKGGDEQFF. The DNA of the CDR3 is TGTGCCAGCAGCTTAGTGAAGGGAGGCGATGAGCAGTTCTTC. Based on the CDR3 plus reference TRBV7-7 and TRBJ2-1, the full variable domain is GAGVSQSPRYKVTKRGQDVTLRCDPISSHATLYWYQQALGQGPEFLTYFNYEAQPDKSGLPSDRFSAERPEGSISTLTIQRTEQRDSAMYRCASSLVKGGDEQFFGPGTRLTVL.

The rearrangement links TRBV5-1 to TRBJ2-4; 9 nucleotides line up with TRBD1. CDR3 length: 15 amino acids. V lost 4 bases, J lost 8 bases, and 10 bases stayed unmatched. Germline V gene data show CDR1 as SGHRS and CDR2 as YFSETQ. The CDR3 loop reads CASSRDRASGDIQYF. The CDR3 DNA reads TGCGCCAGCAGCCGGGACAGGGCTTCTGGAGACATTCAGTACTTC.

The chain links TRBV6-6 to TRBJ2-2; 12 bases fit TRBD2. V lost 6 bases to trimming and J lost 5 bases; unmatched junction nucleotides: 1. The germline CDR1 and CDR2 sequences are MNHNY and SVGAGI (reference sequence). There are 14 residues in the CDR3. DNA of the CDR3: TGTGCCAGCAGGCTAGCGGGGGGGACCGGGGAGCTGTTTTTT. Its protein is CASRLAGGTGELFF.

The chain joins TRBV6-5 to TRBJ1-1; possible D gene TRBD1, 5 bases. Trimming shortened V by 2 bases and J by 10 bases, and 11 bases separated the two germline ends. Germline V gene lookup returns CDR1 MNHEY and CDR2 SVGAGI. This CDR3 spans 12 amino acids. CDR3 sequence reads: CASSYNGGVAFF. CDR3 DNA sequence: TGTGCCAGCAGTTACAACGGGGGTGTAGCTTTCTTT.

The rearrangement uses TRBV10-1 and TRBJ2-2; tentatively, D is TRBD2 (6 bases). The germline gives CDR1 WNHNN, CDR2 SYGVQD (reference sequence). V was cut by 6 bases and J by 7 bases, with 15 bases left in between. The CDR3 contains 14 residues. CDR3 DNA: TGCGCCAGCAGGCGGGACCCGGCGGTCGGGGAGCTGTTTTTT. This encodes CASRRDPAVGELFF.

This chain joins TRBV4-2 and TRBJ2-7, with 11 bases identical to TRBD2. The germline CDR1 and CDR2 sequences are LGHNA and YNFKEQ. The CDR3 has 16 amino acids. V shed 0 bases and J 2 bases; nucleotides not matched to a gene: 3. CDR3 in DNA: TGTGCCAGCAGCCAAGATGCACTAGCGGGGGCCTACGAGCAGTACTTC. Encoded protein: CASSQDALAGAYEQYF.

This chain links TRBV27 with TRBJ1-6; perhaps TRBD1 as D (6 bases). Between the trimmed V and J ends, which lost 4 bases and 5 bases, there was a span of 12 bases. Germline V gene data show CDR1 as MNHEY and CDR2 as SMNVEV (reference sequence). This CDR3 region has 15 residues. CDR3 sequence reads: CASSSGQTNNSPLHF. CDR3 nucleotides: TGTGCCAGCAGTTCTGGACAGACTAATAATTCACCCCTCCACTTT.

The chain couples TRBV5-4 to TRBJ2-1; 10 bases map to TRBD2. The CDR3 has 16 amino acids. Germline assignment: CDR1 SGHNT and CDR2 YYREEE (reference sequence). V gave up 0 bases and J gave up 11 bases; unmatched junction bases: 11. CDR3 sequence reads: CASSLAGLAGEVKQFF. The CDR3 DNA sequence: TGTGCCAGCAGCTTGGCCGGTCTAGCGGGAGAGGTCAAGCAGTTCTTC. Drawing the rest from reference TRBV5-4 and TRBJ2-1, the complete variable domain is ETGVTQSPTHLIKTRGQQVTLRCSSQSGHNTVSWYQQALGQGPQFIFQYYREEENGRGNFPPRFSGLQFPNYSSELNVNALELDDSALYLCASSLAGLAGEVKQFFGPGTRLTVL.

This chain joins TRBV28 and TRBJ1-5; D gene unclear. Deletions cut 6 bases from V and 3 bases from J, with 12 bases between. CDR1 is MDHEN, CDR2 SYDVKM, per germline. There are 14 residues in the CDR3. The CDR3 nucleotides read TGTGCCAGCAGCTTGACTCAGTACAATCAGCCCCAGCATTTT. Protein sequence: CASSLTQYNQPQHF.